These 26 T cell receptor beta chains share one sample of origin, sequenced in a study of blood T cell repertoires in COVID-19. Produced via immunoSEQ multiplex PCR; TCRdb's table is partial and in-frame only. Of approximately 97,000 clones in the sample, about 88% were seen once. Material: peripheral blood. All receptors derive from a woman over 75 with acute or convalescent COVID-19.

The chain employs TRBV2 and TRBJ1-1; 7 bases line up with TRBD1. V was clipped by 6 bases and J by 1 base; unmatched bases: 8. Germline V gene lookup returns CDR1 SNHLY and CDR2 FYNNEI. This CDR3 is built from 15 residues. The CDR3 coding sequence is TGTGCCAGCAGGAAACAGGGGATCTGGAACACTGAAGCTTTCTTT. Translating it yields CASRKQGIWNTEAFF.

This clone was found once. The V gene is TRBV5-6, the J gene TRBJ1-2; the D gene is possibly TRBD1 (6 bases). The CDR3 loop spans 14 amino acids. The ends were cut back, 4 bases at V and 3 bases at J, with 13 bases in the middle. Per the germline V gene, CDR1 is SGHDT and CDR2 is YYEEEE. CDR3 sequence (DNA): TGTGCCAGCAGCCTACAGGGAATCGACTATGGCTACACCTTC. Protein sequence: CASSLQGIDYGYTF.

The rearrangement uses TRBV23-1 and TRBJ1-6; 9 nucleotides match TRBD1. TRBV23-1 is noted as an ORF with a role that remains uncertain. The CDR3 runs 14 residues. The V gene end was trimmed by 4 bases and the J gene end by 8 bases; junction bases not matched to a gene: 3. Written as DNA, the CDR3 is TGCGCCAGCAGTCTCGGGACAGGGCATTCACCCCTCCACTTT. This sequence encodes CASSLGTGHSPLHF.

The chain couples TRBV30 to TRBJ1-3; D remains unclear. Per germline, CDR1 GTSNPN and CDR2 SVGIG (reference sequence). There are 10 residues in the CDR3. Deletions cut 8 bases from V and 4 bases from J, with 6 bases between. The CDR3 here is CAGEGNTIYF. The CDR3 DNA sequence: TGTGCCGGGGAGGGAAACACCATATATTTT.

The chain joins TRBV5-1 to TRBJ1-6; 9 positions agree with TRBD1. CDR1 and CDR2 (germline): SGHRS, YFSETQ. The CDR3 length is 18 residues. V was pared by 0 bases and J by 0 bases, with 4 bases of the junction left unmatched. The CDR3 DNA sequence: TGCGCCAGCAGCTTGGTAGGACAGGGGAGCTCCTATAATTCACCCCTCCACTTT. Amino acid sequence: CASSLVGQGSSYNSPLHF.

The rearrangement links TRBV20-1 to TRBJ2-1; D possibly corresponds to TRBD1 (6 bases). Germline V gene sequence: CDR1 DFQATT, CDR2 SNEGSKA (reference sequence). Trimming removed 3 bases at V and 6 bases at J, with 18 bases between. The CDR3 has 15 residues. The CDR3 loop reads CSASLSGELGNEQFF. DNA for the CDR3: TGCAGTGCTAGTCTCTCAGGGGAACTGGGCAATGAGCAGTTCTTC.

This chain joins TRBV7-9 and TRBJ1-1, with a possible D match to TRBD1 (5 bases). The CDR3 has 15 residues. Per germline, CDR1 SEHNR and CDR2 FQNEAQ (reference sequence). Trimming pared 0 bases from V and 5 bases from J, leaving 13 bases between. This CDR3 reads CASSLAGGVWTEAFF. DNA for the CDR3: TGTGCCAGCAGCTTAGCGGGGGGTGTATGGACTGAAGCTTTCTTT.

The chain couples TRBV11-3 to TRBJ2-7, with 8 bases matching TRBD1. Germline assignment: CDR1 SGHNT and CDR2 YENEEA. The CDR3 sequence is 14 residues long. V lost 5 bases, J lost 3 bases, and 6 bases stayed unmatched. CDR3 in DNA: TGTGCCAGCAGCGCCATGGGACAGGTCTACGAGCAGTACTTC. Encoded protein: CASSAMGQVYEQYF.

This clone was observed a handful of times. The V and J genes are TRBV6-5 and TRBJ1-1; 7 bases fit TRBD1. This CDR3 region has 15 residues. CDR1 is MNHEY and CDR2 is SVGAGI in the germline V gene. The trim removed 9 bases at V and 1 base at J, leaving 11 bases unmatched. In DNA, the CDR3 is TGTGCCAGTAATACCCGGGACAGATCGAACACTGAAGCTTTCTTT. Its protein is CASNTRDRSNTEAFF.

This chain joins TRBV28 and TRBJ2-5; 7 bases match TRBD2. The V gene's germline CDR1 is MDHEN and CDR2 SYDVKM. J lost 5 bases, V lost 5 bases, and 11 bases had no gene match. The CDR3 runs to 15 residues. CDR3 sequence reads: CASSQGGSGGETQYF. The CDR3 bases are TGTGCCAGCAGTCAGGGCGGGAGCGGTGGGGAGACCCAGTACTTC.

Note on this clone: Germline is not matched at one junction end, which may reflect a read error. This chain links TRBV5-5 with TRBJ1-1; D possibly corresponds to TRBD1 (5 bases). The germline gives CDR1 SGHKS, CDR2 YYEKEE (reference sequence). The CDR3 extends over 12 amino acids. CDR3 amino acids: CASGPDGRGGNF. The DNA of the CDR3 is TGTGCCAGCGGTCCGGACGGTCGCGGGGGGAACTTT.

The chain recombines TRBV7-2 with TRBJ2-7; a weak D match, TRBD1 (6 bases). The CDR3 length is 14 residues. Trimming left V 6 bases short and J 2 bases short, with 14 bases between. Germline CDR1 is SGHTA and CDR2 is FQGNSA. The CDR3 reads CASSLTGSAYEQYF. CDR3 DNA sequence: TGTGCCAGCAGTCTCACAGGGAGCGCCTACGAGCAGTACTTC.

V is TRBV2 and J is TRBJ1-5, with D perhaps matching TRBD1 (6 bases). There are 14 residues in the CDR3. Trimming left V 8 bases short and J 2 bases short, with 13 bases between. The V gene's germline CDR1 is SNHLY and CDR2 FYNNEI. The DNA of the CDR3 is TGTGCCAGCGGGGGCCGGGAACGCAATCAGCCCCAGCATTTT. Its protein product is CASGGRERNQPQHF.

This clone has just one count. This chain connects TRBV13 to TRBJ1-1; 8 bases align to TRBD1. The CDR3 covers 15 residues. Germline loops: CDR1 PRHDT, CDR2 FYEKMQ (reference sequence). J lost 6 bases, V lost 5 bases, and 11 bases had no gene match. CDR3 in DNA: TGTGCCAGCAGCCCCGGACAGGGAGGGCACGCTGAAGCTTTCTTT. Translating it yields CASSPGQGGHAEAFF.

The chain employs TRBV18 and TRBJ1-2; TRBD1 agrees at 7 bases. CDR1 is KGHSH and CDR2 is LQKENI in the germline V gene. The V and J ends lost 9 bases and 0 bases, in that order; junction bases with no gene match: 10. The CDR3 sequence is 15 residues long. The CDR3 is CASSGTASANYGYTF. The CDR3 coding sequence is TGTGCCAGTTCCGGGACAGCTTCAGCTAACTATGGCTACACCTTC.

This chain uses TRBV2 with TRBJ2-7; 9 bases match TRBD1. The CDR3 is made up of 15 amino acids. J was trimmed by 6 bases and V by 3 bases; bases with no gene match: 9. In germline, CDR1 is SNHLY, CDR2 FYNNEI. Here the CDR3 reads CASSDSPTGGSEQYF. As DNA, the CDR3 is TGTGCCAGCAGTGATAGCCCTACAGGGGGCTCCGAGCAGTACTTC.

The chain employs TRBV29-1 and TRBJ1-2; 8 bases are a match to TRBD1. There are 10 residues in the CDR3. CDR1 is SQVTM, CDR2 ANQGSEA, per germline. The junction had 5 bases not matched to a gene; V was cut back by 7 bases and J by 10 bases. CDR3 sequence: CSARQGNYTF. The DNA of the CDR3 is TGCAGCGCCAGACAGGGGAACTACACCTTC.

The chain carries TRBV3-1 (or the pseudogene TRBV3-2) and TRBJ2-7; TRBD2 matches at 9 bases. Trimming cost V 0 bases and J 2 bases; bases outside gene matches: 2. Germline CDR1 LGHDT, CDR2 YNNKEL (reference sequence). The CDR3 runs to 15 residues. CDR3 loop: CASSQESGGTYEQYF. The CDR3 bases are TGTGCCAGCAGCCAAGAGAGCGGGGGGACCTACGAGCAGTACTTC.

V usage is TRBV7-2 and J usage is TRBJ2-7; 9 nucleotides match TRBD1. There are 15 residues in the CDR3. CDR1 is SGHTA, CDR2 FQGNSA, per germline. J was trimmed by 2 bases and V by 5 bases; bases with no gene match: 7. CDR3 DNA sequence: TGTGCCAGCAGCGCCGGGACAGGGCAAACCTACGAGCAGTACTTC. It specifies CASSAGTGQTYEQYF.

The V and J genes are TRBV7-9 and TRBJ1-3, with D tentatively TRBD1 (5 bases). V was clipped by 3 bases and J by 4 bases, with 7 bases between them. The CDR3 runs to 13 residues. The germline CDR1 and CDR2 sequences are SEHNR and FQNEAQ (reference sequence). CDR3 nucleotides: TGTGCCAGCAGCTTGGCAGGGGGAAACACCATATATTTT. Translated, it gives CASSLAGGNTIYF.

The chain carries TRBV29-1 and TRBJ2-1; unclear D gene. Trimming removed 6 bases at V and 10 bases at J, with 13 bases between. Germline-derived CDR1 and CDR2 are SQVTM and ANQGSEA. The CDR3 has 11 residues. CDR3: CSVEQRAEQFF. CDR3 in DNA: TGCAGCGTGGAACAGCGAGCGGAGCAGTTCTTC.

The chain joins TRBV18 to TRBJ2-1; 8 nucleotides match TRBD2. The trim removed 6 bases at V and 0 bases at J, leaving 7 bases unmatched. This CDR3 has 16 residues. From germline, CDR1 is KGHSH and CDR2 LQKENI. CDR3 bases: TGTGCCAGCTCCTCCGCGGGGGGTCGCTCCTACAATGAGCAGTTCTTC. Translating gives CASSSAGGRSYNEQFF.

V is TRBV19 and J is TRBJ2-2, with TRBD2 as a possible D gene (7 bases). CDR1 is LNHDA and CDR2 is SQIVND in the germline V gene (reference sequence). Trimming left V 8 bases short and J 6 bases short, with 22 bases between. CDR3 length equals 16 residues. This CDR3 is CASLDPGGADAGELFF. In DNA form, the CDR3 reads TGTGCCAGTCTCGACCCTGGGGGGGCGGATGCCGGGGAGCTGTTTTTT.

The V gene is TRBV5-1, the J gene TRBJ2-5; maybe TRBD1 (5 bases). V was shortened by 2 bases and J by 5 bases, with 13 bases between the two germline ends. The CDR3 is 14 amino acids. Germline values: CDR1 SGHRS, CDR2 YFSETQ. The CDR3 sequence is CASSLGRVFETQYF. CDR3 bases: TGCGCCAGCAGCTTAGGCAGGGTATTCGAGACCCAGTACTTC.

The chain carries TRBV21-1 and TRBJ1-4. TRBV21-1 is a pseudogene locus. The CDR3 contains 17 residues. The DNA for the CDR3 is TGTGCCAGCAGCAAAGGATATCAGGGCGGACTAAATGAAAAACTGTTTTTT. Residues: CASSKGYQGGLNEKLFF.

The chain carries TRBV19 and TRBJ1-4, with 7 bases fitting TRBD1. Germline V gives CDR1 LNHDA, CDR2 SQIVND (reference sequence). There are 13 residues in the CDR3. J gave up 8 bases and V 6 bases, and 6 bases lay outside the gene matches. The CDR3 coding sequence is TGTGCCAGTAGCAGGAACAGGGGAGAAAAACTGTTTTTT. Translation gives CASSRNRGEKLFF.